Below are 25 T cell receptor beta chains sequenced from a single sample in a study of T-cell reconstitution after alpha-beta-depleted transplantation in children. Unique molecular identifiers were built into the TCRbeta library. Via MiXCR, TCRdb re-called the PCR reads, giving one row per CDR3 protein. Among 55,000 to 90,000 distinct CDR3 sequences listed, roughly 4.9% were seen once. This specimen was PBMCs, mostly from graft donor cells, taken 180 days after TCRalphabeta/CD19-depleted stem cell transplant. The origin of the receptors is a boy in the first two years of life who had a stem cell transplant for acute myeloid leukemia, so the T cells may come from the graft donor.

There are many counts of this clonotype. V and J are TRBV21-1 and TRBJ1-5; the table assigns TRBD1, which was not confirmed against the DNA. TRBV21-1 is listed as a pseudogene. The CDR3 consists of 15 residues. DNA for the CDR3: TGTGCCAGCAGCGCGAACTCAGACAGATATCAGCCCCAGCATTTT. This translates into CASSANSDRYQPQHF.

This clonotype was recorded at least ten times. The gene calls are TRBV6-5 and TRBJ1-5, with D possibly TRBD1 on 5 matching bases. CDR1 MNHEY and CDR2 SVGAGI come from the germline V gene. The CDR3 contains 14 residues. V was cut by 3 bases and J by 7 bases, with 13 bases left in between. The CDR3 bases are TGTGCCAGCAGTTATCGGCAGGGTGGACAGCCCCAGCATTTT. This encodes CASSYRQGGQPQHF.

This clonotype was observed a handful of times. The chain links TRBV4-3 to TRBJ2-3; D gene uncertain. Germline V gene data show CDR1 as LGHNA and CDR2 as YSLEER. Trimming shortened V by 3 bases and J by 0 bases, and 10 bases separated the two germline ends. The CDR3 sequence is 15 residues long. The CDR3 bases are TGCGCCAGCAGCCAGGCTAACCCTAGCACAGATACGCAGTATTTT. Translated: CASSQANPSTDTQYF.

This clonotype has a count of ten or more. The V and J genes are TRBV7-2 and TRBJ2-7, with D unclear. Looked up from germline, CDR1 is SGHTA and CDR2 is FQGNSA. V shed 5 bases and J shed 0 bases, with 11 bases lying between them. This CDR3 is built from 14 residues. CDR3 nucleotides: TGTGCCAGCAGCGTCACCGCAAGCTCCTACGAGCAGTACTTC. This gives the protein CASSVTASSYEQYF.

This clonotype was found many times. The rearrangement uses TRBV12-3 or TRBV12-4 and TRBJ2-5, with 10 bases matching TRBD1. V lost 6 bases to trimming and J lost 1 base; unmatched junction nucleotides: 8. The CDR3 sequence is 16 residues long. The CDR3 DNA reads as TGTGCCAGCAGGCCCGCGGGGACAGGGGCCCAAGAGACCCAGTACTTC. It is translated as CASRPAGTGAQETQYF.

This clonotype was picked up many times. The chain carries TRBV4-3 and TRBJ2-3; 11 positions match TRBD2. Germline CDR1 is LGHNA and CDR2 is YSLEER. This CDR3 has 15 residues. J lost 6 bases, V lost 4 bases, and 6 bases had no gene match. This CDR3 reads CASSRRLAGMDTQYF. In nucleotides, the CDR3 is TGCGCCAGCAGCCGAAGACTAGCGGGGATGGATACGCAGTATTTT.

Many counts were recorded for this clonotype. This sequence joins TRBV7-8 and TRBJ1-5, with D hard to call. CDR3 length: 13 residues. CDR1 is SGHVS, CDR2 FQNEAQ, per germline. The ends were cut back, 2 bases at V and 3 bases at J, with 5 bases in the middle. The CDR3 region has the DNA TGTGCCAGCAGCTTAACAGCCAATCAGCCCCAGCATTTT. Amino acids: CASSLTANQPQHF.

This clonotype was seen repeatedly, ten times or more. The J gene is TRBJ2-1, the V gene TRBV6-2 or TRBV6-3; TRBD2 aligns across 8 bases. The CDR3 covers 15 residues. Germline CDR1 is MNHEY and CDR2 is SVGEGT. The ends lost 6 bases at V and 4 bases at J; junction bases unmatched: 8. For the CDR3, the DNA is TGTGCCAGCAGCTTTAGCGGGGAGGCATACAATGAGCAGTTCTTC. Amino acid sequence: CASSFSGEAYNEQFF.

This clonotype was detected many times. This chain joins TRBV4-3 and TRBJ2-2, with 8 bases that match TRBD1. Germline V CDR1 and CDR2: LGHNA, YSLEER. The CDR3 is made up of 17 amino acids. V was clipped by 2 bases and J by 7 bases; unmatched bases: 12. As DNA, the CDR3 is TGCGCCAGCAGCCAAATGGACAGGGCGCGGTTTGTCGGGGAGCTGTTTTTT. Amino acids: CASSQMDRARFVGELFF.

In this sample, this clonotype turned up many times. The V gene is TRBV28, the J gene TRBJ2-1, with 10 bases lining up with TRBD1. Germline trimming cut 0 bases from V and 7 bases from J; bases unmatched to any gene: 0. The CDR3 is 14 amino acids. Germline V gene sequence: CDR1 MDHEN, CDR2 SYDVKM. The CDR3 bases are TGTGCCAGCAGTTTATGGGACAGGGGGAATGAGCAGTTCTTC. Translation: CASSLWDRGNEQFF.

This clonotype was observed at least ten times. The chain combines TRBV20-1 with TRBJ1-6; 7 bases map to TRBD1. Germline lookup yields CDR1 DFQATT and CDR2 SNEGSKA (reference sequence). This CDR3 is built from 13 residues. V gave up 4 bases and J gave up 7 bases; unmatched junction bases: 4. The CDR3 protein is CSATGQVNSPLHF. The CDR3 nucleotides are TGCAGTGCTACCGGACAGGTGAATTCACCCCTCCACTTT.

This clonotype showed up many times. The V gene is TRBV18, the J gene TRBJ1-4; 12 nucleotides match TRBD1. The CDR3 is 19 residues long. V gave up 3 bases and J gave up 0 bases; unmatched junction bases: 8. Per the germline V gene, CDR1 is KGHSH and CDR2 is LQKENI. This CDR3 is CASSPGTGGYTSTNEKLFF. The CDR3 DNA sequence: TGTGCCAGCTCACCCGGGACAGGGGGCTACACCTCAACTAATGAAAAACTGTTTTTT.

This clonotype appeared many times. The chain carries TRBV5-5 and TRBJ2-1; D perhaps matches TRBD2 (6 bases). Germline V gene lookup returns CDR1 SGHKS and CDR2 YYEKEE (reference sequence). This CDR3 comprises 16 residues. V lost 5 bases and J 1 base, leaving 16 bases between the germline ends. CDR3 sequence reads: CASSRLARNSYNEQFF. The CDR3 bases are TGTGCCAGCAGTCGGCTAGCGAGGAATTCCTACAATGAGCAGTTCTTC. The whole variable domain, filled in from reference TRBV5-5 and TRBJ2-1, reads DAGVTQSPTHLIKTRGQQVTLRCSPISGHKSVSWYQQVLGQGPQFIFQYYEKEERGRGNFPDRFSARQFPNYSSELNVNALLLGDSALYLCASSRLARNSYNEQFFGPGTRLTVL.

In this sample, this clonotype turned up many times. V is TRBV24-1 and J is TRBJ1-2; D remains ambiguous. Germline values: CDR1 KGHDR, CDR2 SFDVKD. Trimming took 0 bases from V and 6 from J, leaving 7 bases between them. The length of the CDR3 is 13 residues. The CDR3 loop is CATSDLQEHGYTF. CDR3 DNA: TGTGCCACCAGTGATTTGCAGGAGCATGGCTACACCTTC.

This clonotype was recorded many times. The chain combines TRBV20-1 with TRBJ2-7; 8 nucleotides line up with TRBD1. The CDR3 has 14 residues. J lost 2 bases, V lost 4 bases, and 7 bases had no gene match. Germline lookup yields CDR1 DFQATT and CDR2 SNEGSKA (reference sequence). CDR3 region: CSATLTGEAYEQYV. For the CDR3, the DNA is TGCAGTGCTACCCTGACAGGGGAGGCCTACGAGCAGTACGTC.

This clonotype was detected ten times or more. V usage is TRBV6-5 and J usage is TRBJ2-5; D possibly corresponds to TRBD2 (7 bases). This CDR3 region has 15 residues. Trimming took off 2 bases at V and 1 base at J, with 11 bases between the two ends. Germline V CDR1 and CDR2: MNHEY, SVGAGI. As DNA, the CDR3 is TGTGCCAGCAGTTACGTGGCGGGGGCCCAAGAGACCCAGTACTTC. It codes for CASSYVAGAQETQYF.

This clonotype was counted ten times or more. The rearrangement joins TRBV12-3 or TRBV12-4 to TRBJ1-2, with D uncertain. The CDR3 has 13 amino acids. Trimming took off 6 bases at V and 2 bases at J, with 10 bases between the two ends. In nucleotides, the CDR3 is TGTGCCAGCAGACCGCGGGCGAACTATGGCTACACCTTC. Encoded protein: CASRPRANYGYTF.

Many counts were recorded for this clonotype. The chain employs TRBV7-9 and TRBJ2-3; perhaps TRBD1 as D (6 bases). Trimming shortened V by 5 bases and J by 2 bases, and 11 bases separated the two germline ends. This CDR3 spans 14 amino acids. The germline gives CDR1 SEHNR, CDR2 FQNEAQ (reference sequence). The CDR3 spells CASSRTGYTDTQYF. CDR3 nucleotide sequence: TGTGCCAGCAGCCGTACAGGGTACACAGATACGCAGTATTTT.

For this clonotype: Mismatch with germline at one junction end may stem from a read error. The genes are TRBV4-1 and TRBJ2-1; D is tentatively TRBD1 or TRBD2 (5 bases each). From germline, CDR1 is MGHRA and CDR2 YSYEKL. There are 15 residues in the CDR3. The CDR3 nucleotides read TGCGCCAGCAGCCAAGATGGTGGGGGTCAAAATGAGCGGTTCTTC. Translated, it gives CASSQDGGGQNERFF.

There are many counts of this clonotype. The chain employs TRBV10-3 and TRBJ2-1, with D perhaps matching TRBD2 (6 bases). Trimming removed 8 bases at V and 3 bases at J, with 14 bases between. Germline CDR1 ENHRY, CDR2 SYGVKD. This CDR3 has 14 residues. CDR3 bases: TGTGCCATCCGGGGACTGGAGGACTACAATGAGCAGTTCTTC. Translated: CAIRGLEDYNEQFF.

This clonotype was counted ten times or more. The CDR3, as DNA: TGTGCCAGCAGCTTGAGCAACAGCCGCTACGAGCAGTACGTC. It codes for CASSLSNSRYEQYV. V and J are TRBV5-5 and TRBJ2-7; D is unclear. CDR3 length: 14 residues. Per the germline V gene, CDR1 is SGHKS and CDR2 is YYEKEE (reference sequence). Deletions cut 1 base from V and 3 bases from J, with 11 bases between.

This clonotype came up many times. The chain is built from TRBV12-3 or TRBV12-4 and TRBJ2-1; 7 bases are a match to TRBD1. V dropped 5 bases and J dropped 5; count of bases not matched to a gene: 9. CDR3 length: 15 amino acids. CDR3 DNA: TGTGCCAGCAGTGATAGACAGGGTGGGAACAATGAGCAGTTCTTC. Translating gives CASSDRQGGNNEQFF.

This clonotype has ten or more counts. The V and J genes are TRBV5-5 and TRBJ2-3; D tentatively reads TRBD1 or TRBD2 (6 bases each). The germline gives CDR1 SGHKS, CDR2 YYEKEE (reference sequence). V was cut by 6 bases and J by 4 bases, with 21 bases left in between. The CDR3 sequence is 16 residues long. In nucleotides, the CDR3 is TGTGCCAGCACCATCCTAGGGGGGCGAGGGGCAGATACGCAGTATTTT. Protein sequence: CASTILGGRGADTQYF.

This clonotype has ten or more counts. This chain links TRBV20-1 with TRBJ2-5; D is tentatively TRBD1 or TRBD2 (5 bases each). The CDR3 has 13 amino acids. Germline V gene lookup returns CDR1 DFQATT and CDR2 SNEGSKA (reference sequence). V lost 2 bases and J lost 3, with 10 bases in between. CDR3 protein: CSARSWGKETQYF. DNA of the CDR3: TGCAGTGCTAGATCGTGGGGGAAAGAGACCCAGTACTTC.

Ten or more counts support this clonotype. This rearrangement joins TRBV4-3 to TRBJ2-1, with TRBD2 matching over 7 bases. Germline CDR1 and CDR2: LGHNA and YSLEER. V lost 4 bases to trimming and J lost 4 bases; unmatched junction nucleotides: 7. The CDR3 consists of 15 residues. The CDR3 loop reads CASSPHSGVYNEQFF. In DNA, the CDR3 is TGCGCCAGCAGCCCCCACAGCGGGGTTTACAATGAGCAGTTCTTC.